What follows are 31 T cell receptor beta chains derived from one specimen sequenced in a study of blood T cell repertoires in COVID-19. Only in-frame clones appear in the TCRdb table, and some are missing; sequencing was by immunoSEQ multiplex PCR. The data contain about 190,000 clones, 84% of them singletons. Material for sequencing was PBMCs or T cells enriched from blood (not recorded which). The receptors were gathered from a woman aged 25 to 39 who had been exposed to COVID-19.

The chain joins TRBV2 to TRBJ2-3, with a tentative D call TRBD1 (7 bases). CDR3 size: 20 residues. CDR1 is SNHLY, CDR2 FYNNEI, per germline. V was clipped by 0 bases and J by 4 bases, with 26 bases between them. DNA of the CDR3: TGTGCCAGCAGTGAAGCACGGGACAGAGTAAGGGGGCGGGGAGCAGATACGCAGTATTTT. The encoded protein is CASSEARDRVRGRGADTQYF. The full variable domain, with the rest looked up from reference TRBV2 and TRBJ2-3, is EPEVTQTPSHQVTQMGQEVILRCVPISNHLYFYWYRQILGQKVEFLVSFYNNEISEKSEIFDDQFSVERPDGSNFTLKIRSTKLEDSAMYFCASSEARDRVRGRGADTQYFGPGTRLTVL.

The V and J genes are TRBV7-3 and TRBJ1-1, with 8 bases matching TRBD1. There are 14 residues in the CDR3. Germline trimming cut 5 bases from V and 3 bases from J; bases unmatched to any gene: 5. In germline, CDR1 is SGHTA, CDR2 FQGTGA. CDR3 amino acids: CASSPTGEYTEAFF. CDR3 bases: TGTGCCAGCAGCCCGACAGGGGAGTACACTGAAGCTTTCTTT.

The V gene is TRBV14, the J gene TRBJ2-5; 8 nucleotides match TRBD1. Germline loops: CDR1 SGHDN, CDR2 FVKESK. The V segment lost 4 bases and the J segment 4 bases; nucleotides outside the gene matches: 14. This CDR3 region has 17 residues. As DNA, the CDR3 is TGTGCCAGCAGCCCCTCCCTGTTAGGACAGGGCCGAGAGACCCAGTACTTC. This codes for CASSPSLLGQGRETQYF. Variable domain in full (rest from reference TRBV14 and TRBJ2-5): EAGVTQFPSHSVIEKGQTVTLRCDPISGHDNLYWYRRVMGKEIKFLLHFVKESKQDESGMPNNRFLAERTGGTYSTLKVQPAELEDSGVYFCASSPSLLGQGRETQYFGPGTRLLVL.

The chain recombines TRBV5-4 with TRBJ2-3; D not resolved. Between the trimmed V and J ends, which lost 0 bases and 4 bases, there was a span of 6 bases. The CDR3 length is 13 residues. CDR1 is SGHNT and CDR2 is YYREEE in the germline V gene (reference sequence). The CDR3 reads CASSLASADTQYF. CDR3 bases: TGTGCCAGCAGCTTGGCGTCAGCAGATACGCAGTATTTT.

The chain recombines TRBV11-3 with TRBJ2-3, with 9 nucleotides matching TRBD1. V dropped 3 bases and J dropped 4; count of bases not matched to a gene: 8. The CDR3 spans 16 residues. Looked up from germline, CDR1 is SGHNT and CDR2 is YENEEA. This CDR3 is CASSFRRQGGADTQYF. The DNA of the CDR3 is TGTGCCAGCAGCTTCCGCCGACAGGGGGGCGCAGATACGCAGTATTTT.

This rearrangement joins TRBV2 to TRBJ1-2; D is perhaps TRBD1 (5 bases). Deletions cut 10 bases from V and 8 bases from J, with 17 bases between. The CDR3 totals 12 residues. The germline gives CDR1 SNHLY, CDR2 FYNNEI. The chain's CDR3 is CATLPTVGGYTF. The CDR3 DNA sequence: TGTGCCACGCTGCCGACAGTGGGCGGCTACACCTTC.

V and J are TRBV4-1 and TRBJ1-1; D unclear. The V and J ends lost 8 bases and 1 base respectively, with 23 bases between them. Germline V gene data show CDR1 as MGHRA and CDR2 as YSYEKL. The CDR3 covers 17 residues. CDR3 residues: CASCRWAHQGGNTEAFF. The CDR3 DNA follows: TGCGCCAGCTGCCGGTGGGCCCATCAAGGAGGGAACACTGAAGCTTTCTTT.

The chain combines TRBV9 with TRBJ2-1; TRBD2 might be the D (6 bases). V lost 4 bases to trimming and J lost 5 bases, with 13 bases between them. Germline lookup yields CDR1 SGDLS and CDR2 YYNGEE. The CDR3 totals 14 residues. CDR3 residues: CASSLGVADNEQFF. In DNA, the CDR3 is TGTGCCAGCAGCCTTGGGGTAGCGGACAATGAGCAGTTCTTC.

In regard to this clone: The same CDR3 arises from other DNA sequences in this sample as well. The gene calls are TRBV12-3 or TRBV12-4 and TRBJ2-3; D is uncertain. V lost 3 bases, J lost 5 bases, and 3 bases lay in between. The CDR3 extends over 11 amino acids. The CDR3 loop reads CASSFGDTQYF. Here the CDR3 DNA reads TGTGCCAGCAGTTTCGGAGATACGCAGTATTTT.

The V and J genes are TRBV27 and TRBJ2-3, with TRBD2 matching over 9 bases. V was pared by 6 bases and J by 3 bases, with 7 bases of the junction left unmatched. The CDR3 totals 15 residues. CDR1 is MNHEY, CDR2 SMNVEV, per germline (reference sequence). CDR3 sequence reads: CASRTIAGVTDTQYF. For the CDR3, the DNA is TGTGCCAGCAGGACAATAGCGGGGGTGACAGATACGCAGTATTTT.

The rearrangement joins TRBV12-3 or TRBV12-4 to TRBJ2-7; TRBD1 matches at 7 bases. The CDR3 length is 12 residues. The V and J ends lost 6 bases and 5 bases, in that order; junction bases with no gene match: 4. This chain's CDR3 is CASSTGEHEQYF. The CDR3 DNA reads TGTGCCAGCAGCACAGGGGAACACGAGCAGTACTTC.

This clone turned up a few times. DNA for the CDR3: TGTGCCACCAGCAGAGAGCGGGGGCCGACCTACGAGCAGTACTTC. Translation gives CATSRERGPTYEQYF. The chain links TRBV15 to TRBJ2-7; the D gene is possibly TRBD2 (7 bases). The CDR3 runs 15 residues. CDR1 is LNHNV and CDR2 is YYDKDF in the germline V gene (reference sequence). Trimming left V 0 bases short and J 2 bases short, with 11 bases between.

The chain is built from TRBV29-1 and TRBJ1-2; 12 nucleotides match TRBD1. Germline CDR1 is SQVTM and CDR2 is ANQGSEA. J gave up 7 bases and V 5 bases, and 5 bases lay outside the gene matches. The CDR3 sequence is 13 residues long. CDR3 loop: CSVLGTGGFGYTF. The CDR3 bases are TGCAGCGTTCTAGGGACAGGGGGCTTTGGCTACACCTTC.

CDR3 loop: CASSLGNQGFAGELFF. CDR3 nucleotide sequence: TGTGCCAGCAGCCTGGGGAACCAGGGGTTCGCCGGGGAGCTGTTTTTT. The chain carries TRBV9 and TRBJ2-2; D perhaps matches TRBD1 (6 bases). Germline V gene lookup returns CDR1 SGDLS and CDR2 YYNGEE. CDR3 length: 16 residues. Trimming removed 4 bases from V and 6 bases from J, with 19 bases in between.

This clone was counted between two and nine times. The rearrangement uses TRBV9 and TRBJ2-2, with 8 nucleotides matching TRBD1. Germline CDR1 reads SGDLS; CDR2 reads YYNGEE. With 3 bases clipped from V and 6 bases from J, the junction kept 1 base outside the gene matches. The CDR3 is 13 residues long. The CDR3 sequence: CASSGGQAGELFF. CDR3 bases: TGTGCCAGCAGCGGGGGACAGGCCGGGGAGCTGTTTTTT.

The V gene is TRBV3-1 (or the pseudogene TRBV3-2), the J gene TRBJ2-2; TRBD2 agrees at 7 bases. Germline CDR1 LGHDT, CDR2 YNNKEL (reference sequence). The CDR3 is 14 residues long. The V and J ends lost 8 bases and 6 bases, in that order; junction bases with no gene match: 9. This CDR3 is CASLDTGGAGELFF. The DNA of the CDR3 is TGTGCCAGCCTAGATACGGGAGGTGCCGGGGAGCTGTTTTTT.

This chain joins TRBV19 and TRBJ1-1; TRBD1 is a possible D gene (6 bases). V was cut by 3 bases and J by 5 bases, with 22 bases left in between. In germline, CDR1 is LNHDA, CDR2 SQIVND (reference sequence). The CDR3 totals 17 residues. This CDR3 reads CASSIVGGALLETEAFF. DNA for the CDR3: TGTGCCAGTAGTATCGTTGGGGGGGCGTTGCTAGAAACTGAAGCTTTCTTT.

V and J are TRBV2 and TRBJ1-5; maybe TRBD1 (6 bases). Between the trimmed V and J ends, which lost 1 base and 7 bases, there was a span of 11 bases. Germline-derived CDR1 and CDR2 are SNHLY and FYNNEI. The CDR3 extends over 14 amino acids. CDR3: CASSEVGGRQPQHF. The DNA of the CDR3 is TGTGCCAGCAGTGAAGTCGGGGGGCGGCAGCCCCAGCATTTT. The full variable domain, its missing parts supplied by reference TRBV2 and TRBJ1-5, is EPEVTQTPSHQVTQMGQEVILRCVPISNHLYFYWYRQILGQKVEFLVSFYNNEISEKSEIFDDQFSVERPDGSNFTLKIRSTKLEDSAMYFCASSEVGGRQPQHFGDGTRLSIL.

This chain connects TRBV2 to TRBJ2-5; 12 positions match TRBD2. CDR1 and CDR2 (germline): SNHLY, FYNNEI. Trimming at V came to 7 bases and at J to 5 bases, leaving 11 bases not matched to a gene. The CDR3 has 16 residues. This chain's CDR3 is CASTPGLAGGPETQYF. Here the CDR3 DNA reads TGTGCCAGCACCCCCGGGCTAGCGGGGGGGCCCGAGACCCAGTACTTC.

This clone has only a few counts. The chain uses TRBV11-2 and TRBJ1-4; D is ambiguous. V was pared by 1 base and J by 10 bases, with 13 bases between. The CDR3 runs 14 residues. Germline V gene sequence: CDR1 SGHAT, CDR2 FQNNGV. The CDR3 reads CASSLGESRGKLFF. The CDR3, as DNA: TGTGCCAGCAGCTTAGGTGAGAGCCGCGGAAAACTGTTTTTT.

This sequence joins TRBV5-6 and TRBJ2-7; 14 bases are shared with TRBD2. CDR3 size: 19 residues. Per germline, CDR1 SGHDT and CDR2 YYEEEE. Unmatched junction bases numbered 14, after V lost 2 bases and J lost 4 bases. Here the CDR3 DNA reads TGTGCCAGCAGCTTAAGCCAGAGAAGGACTAGCGGGGGGTGGTACGAGCAGTACTTC. Translated: CASSLSQRRTSGGWYEQYF.

As for this clone: Compared with germline, one end of the junction differs, possibly owing to a read error. V is TRBV9 and J is TRBJ1-1, with D unresolved. The V gene's germline CDR1 is SGDLS and CDR2 YYNGEE. The length of the CDR3 is 13 residues. This chain's CDR3 is CASSVVSGGETFF. The CDR3 nucleotides are TGTGCCAGCAGCGTAGTATCAGGAGGTGAAACTTTCTTT.

The chain carries TRBV2 and TRBJ2-1, with 9 positions matching TRBD2. Germline lookup yields CDR1 SNHLY and CDR2 FYNNEI. The CDR3 is made up of 15 amino acids. V shed 7 bases, J shed 6 bases, and the junction held 10 bases outside the gene matches. CDR3 amino acids: CASKLAGTGGNEQFF. For the CDR3, the DNA is TGTGCCAGCAAGCTAGCGGGGACCGGGGGCAATGAGCAGTTCTTC.

The chain couples TRBV4-3 to TRBJ1-6; D is ambiguous. CDR3 size: 16 residues. The germline V and J ends were trimmed by 0 bases and 4 bases, with 10 bases remaining between them. The V gene's germline CDR1 is LGHNA and CDR2 YSLEER. The CDR3 reads CASSQDMQAYNSPLHF. CDR3 bases: TGCGCCAGCAGCCAAGATATGCAGGCTTATAATTCACCCCTCCACTTT.

The rearrangement links TRBV5-6 to TRBJ2-7; tentatively, D is TRBD2 (6 bases). The length of the CDR3 is 14 residues. CDR1 is SGHDT, CDR2 YYEEEE, per germline. The V end lost 5 bases, the J end lost 2 bases, and 14 bases lay between the germline ends. CDR3 in amino acids: CASSRIRETYEQYF. The CDR3 bases are TGTGCCAGCAGTAGGATCCGGGAGACCTACGAGCAGTACTTC. Based on the CDR3 plus reference TRBV5-6 and TRBJ2-7, the full variable domain is DAGVTQSPTHLIKTRGQQVTLRCSPKSGHDTVSWYQQALGQGPQFIFQYYEEEERQRGNFPDRFSGHQFPNYSSELNVNALLLGDSALYLCASSRIRETYEQYFGPGTRLTVT.

This clone was counted a few times. The chain has TRBV11-2 and TRBJ1-1; D gene unclear. The germline V and J ends were trimmed by 1 base and 11 bases, with 11 bases remaining between them. The germline CDR1 and CDR2 sequences are SGHAT and FQNNGV. The CDR3 has 12 residues. DNA of the CDR3: TGTGCCAGCAGCTTAGTGGATCGAGGGGCTTTCTTT. This sequence encodes CASSLVDRGAFF.

This sequence joins TRBV4-1 and TRBJ2-3; 9 bases map to TRBD2. V lost 0 bases, J lost 6 bases, and 13 bases stayed unmatched. This CDR3 has 18 amino acids. Germline V lookup: CDR1 MGHRA, CDR2 YSYEKL. The DNA for the CDR3 is TGCGCCAGCAGCCAAGAGGGCCCCGGCGGGGGGGCCCGGGATACGCAGTATTTT. Protein: CASSQEGPGGGARDTQYF.

The CDR3 loop is CASSVQGGQFEAFF. CDR3 DNA sequence: TGTGCCAGCAGTGTACAGGGAGGGCAATTTGAAGCTTTCTTT. The rearrangement joins TRBV6-6 to TRBJ1-1, with D perhaps matching TRBD1 (6 bases). The CDR3 loop spans 14 amino acids. V was shortened by 5 bases and J by 7 bases, with 17 bases between the two germline ends. Germline V gene lookup returns CDR1 MNHNY and CDR2 SVGAGI (reference sequence).

This clone was counted a single time. This chain joins TRBV2 and TRBJ2-1, with D perhaps TRBD2 (5 bases). Looked up from germline, CDR1 is SNHLY and CDR2 is FYNNEI. V lost 8 bases, J lost 8 bases, and 7 bases lay in between. The CDR3 is 10 residues long. CDR3 sequence (DNA): TGTGCCAGCCGGGGAGATGAGCAGTTCTTC. This codes for CASRGDEQFF.

CDR3 bases: TGTGCCTGGAGTGCGGTCGCGGGTGGAAACACCATATATTTT. Protein: CAWSAVAGGNTIYF. The V call is TRBV30, the J call TRBJ1-3; D is undetermined. The CDR3 sequence is 14 residues long. CDR1 is GTSNPN and CDR2 is SVGIG in the germline V gene (reference sequence). V lost 1 base and J 3 bases, leaving 10 bases between the germline ends.

This clone came up once. The V gene is TRBV19, the J gene TRBJ1-5, with no clear D. Germline loops: CDR1 LNHDA, CDR2 SQIVND (reference sequence). The CDR3 has 11 residues. V was trimmed by 6 bases and J by 6 bases, leaving 6 bases between them. The CDR3 region is CASSAGQPQHF. CDR3 DNA: TGTGCCAGTAGCGCAGGTCAGCCCCAGCATTTT.